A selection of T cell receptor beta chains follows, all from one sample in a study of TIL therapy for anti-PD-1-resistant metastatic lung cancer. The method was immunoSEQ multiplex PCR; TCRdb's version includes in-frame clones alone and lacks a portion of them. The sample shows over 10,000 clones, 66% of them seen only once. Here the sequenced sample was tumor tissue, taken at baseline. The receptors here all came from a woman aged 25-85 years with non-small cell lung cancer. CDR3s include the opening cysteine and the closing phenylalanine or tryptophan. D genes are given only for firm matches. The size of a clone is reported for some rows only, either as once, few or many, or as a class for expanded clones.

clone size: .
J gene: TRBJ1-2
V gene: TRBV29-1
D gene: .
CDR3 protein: CSVPRGVSNYGYTF
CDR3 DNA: TGCAGCGTACCTAGAGGGGTCTCAAACTATGGCTACACCTTC

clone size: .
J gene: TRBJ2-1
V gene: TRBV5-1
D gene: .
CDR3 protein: CASSALATYNEQFF
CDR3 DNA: TGCGCCAGCAGCGCCCTAGCGACCTACAATGAGCAGTTCTTC

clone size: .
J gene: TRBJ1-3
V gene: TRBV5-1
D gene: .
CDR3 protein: CASSLGQPSGNTIYF
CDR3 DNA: TGCGCCAGCAGCTTGGGCCAGCCCTCTGGAAACACCATATATTTT

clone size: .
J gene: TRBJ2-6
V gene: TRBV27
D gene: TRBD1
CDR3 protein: CASSRQGTGANVLTF
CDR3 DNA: TGTGCCAGCAGTCGACAGGGAACCGGGGCCAACGTCCTGACTTTC

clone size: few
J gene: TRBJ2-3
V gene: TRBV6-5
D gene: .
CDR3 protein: CASSPHNTDTQYF
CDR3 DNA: TGTGCCAGCAGTCCCCATAACACAGATACGCAGTATTTT

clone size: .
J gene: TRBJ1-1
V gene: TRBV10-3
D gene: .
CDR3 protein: CAIRGADLNTEAFF
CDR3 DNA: TGTGCCATCAGGGGGGCGGACCTGAACACTGAAGCTTTCTTT

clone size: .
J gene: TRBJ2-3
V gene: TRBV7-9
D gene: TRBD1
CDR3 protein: CASSSGPQNRGPADTQYF
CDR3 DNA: TGTGCCAGCAGCTCCGGGCCCCAAAACAGGGGGCCTGCAGATACGCAGTATTTT

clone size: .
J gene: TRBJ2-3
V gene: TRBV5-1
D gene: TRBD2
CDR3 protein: CASSQLAGGAHTDTQYF
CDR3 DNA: TGCGCCAGCAGCCAACTAGCGGGAGGCGCCCACACAGATACGCAGTATTTT

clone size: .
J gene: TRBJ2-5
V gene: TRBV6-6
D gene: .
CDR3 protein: CASISQGAETQYF
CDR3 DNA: TGTGCCAGCATCTCTCAGGGCGCAGAGACCCAGTACTTC

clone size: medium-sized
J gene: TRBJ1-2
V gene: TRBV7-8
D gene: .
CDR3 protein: CASSLAGGYGYTF
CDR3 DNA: TGTGCCAGCAGCTTAGCAGGGGGCTATGGCTACACCTTC

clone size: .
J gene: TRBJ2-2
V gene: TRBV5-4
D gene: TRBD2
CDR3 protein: CASSRPGLAGEAGSAGELFF
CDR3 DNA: TGTGCCAGCAGCCGTCCGGGACTAGCGGGAGAGGCGGGATCGGCCGGGGAGCTGTTTTTT

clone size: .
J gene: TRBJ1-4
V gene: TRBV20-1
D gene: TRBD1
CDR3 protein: CSLQGNEKLFF
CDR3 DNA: TGCAGCCTACAGGGGAATGAAAAACTGTTTTTT

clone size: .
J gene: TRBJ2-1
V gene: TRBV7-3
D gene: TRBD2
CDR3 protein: CASSPPGGAEQFF
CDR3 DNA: TGTGCCAGCAGCCCCCCGGGGGGGGCTGAGCAGTTCTTC

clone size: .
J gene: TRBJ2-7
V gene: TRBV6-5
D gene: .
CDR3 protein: CASSYSAGVYEQYF
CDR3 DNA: TGTGCCAGCAGTTACTCCGCAGGGGTGTACGAGCAGTACTTC

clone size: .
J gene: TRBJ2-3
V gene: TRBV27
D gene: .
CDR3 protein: CASSSSRGGITDTQYF
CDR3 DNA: TGTGCCAGCAGTTCCTCTCGCGGCGGAATCACAGATACGCAGTATTTT

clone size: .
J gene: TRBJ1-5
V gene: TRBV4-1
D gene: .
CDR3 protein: CASSQGGGHQPQHF
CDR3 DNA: TGCGCCAGCAGCCAAGGAGGAGGGCATCAGCCCCAGCATTTT

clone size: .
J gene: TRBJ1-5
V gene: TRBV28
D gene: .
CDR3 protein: CASSSPGQGRGNQPQHF
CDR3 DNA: TGTGCCAGCAGTTCTCCGGGGCAGGGGAGAGGGAATCAGCCCCAGCATTTT

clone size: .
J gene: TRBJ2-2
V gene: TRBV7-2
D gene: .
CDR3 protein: CASPGRYPGELFF
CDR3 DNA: TGTGCCAGCCCGGGGAGGTATCCCGGGGAGCTGTTTTTT

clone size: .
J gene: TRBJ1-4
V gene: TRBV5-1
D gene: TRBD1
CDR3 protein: CASSRLPGQGDEKLFF
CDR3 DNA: TGCGCCAGCAGCCGTCTACCGGGACAGGGGGACGAAAAACTGTTTTTT

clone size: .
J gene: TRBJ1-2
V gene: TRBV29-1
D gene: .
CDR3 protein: CSVYLLVAGKDYGYTF
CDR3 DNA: TGCAGCGTCTACCTATTGGTGGCTGGAAAGGACTATGGCTACACCTTC

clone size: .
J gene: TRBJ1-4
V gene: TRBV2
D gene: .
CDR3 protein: CASSEGSLAGKLFF
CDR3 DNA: TGTGCCAGCAGTGAAGGCAGCCTGGCGGGCAAACTGTTTTTT

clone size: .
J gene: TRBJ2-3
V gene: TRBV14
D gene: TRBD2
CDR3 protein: CASSQLAGVDTQYF
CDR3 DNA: TGTGCCAGCAGCCAACTAGCGGGAGTAGATACGCAGTATTTT

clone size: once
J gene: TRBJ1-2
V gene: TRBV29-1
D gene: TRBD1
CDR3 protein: CSVDPYTAGTDRYTF
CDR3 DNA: TGCAGCGTTGACCCATACACCGCCGGGACAGACCGCTACACCTTC

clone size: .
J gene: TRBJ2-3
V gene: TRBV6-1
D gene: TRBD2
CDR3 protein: CAVAGDVGTDTQYF
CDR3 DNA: TGTGCCGTCGCGGGAGACGTCGGCACAGATACGCAGTATTTT

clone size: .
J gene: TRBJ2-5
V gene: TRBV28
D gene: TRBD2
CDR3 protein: CASSLRLAGAKTQYF
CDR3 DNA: TGTGCCAGCAGTTTACGACTAGCGGGAGCCAAGACCCAGTACTTC

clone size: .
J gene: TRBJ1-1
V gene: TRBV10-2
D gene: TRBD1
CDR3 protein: CASTGGTEAFF
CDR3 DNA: TGCGCCAGCACAGGGGGCACTGAAGCTTTCTTT

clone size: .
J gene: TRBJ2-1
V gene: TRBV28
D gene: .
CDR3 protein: CASSLVPDYNEQFF
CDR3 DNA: TGTGCCAGCAGTTTAGTACCAGATTACAATGAGCAGTTCTTC